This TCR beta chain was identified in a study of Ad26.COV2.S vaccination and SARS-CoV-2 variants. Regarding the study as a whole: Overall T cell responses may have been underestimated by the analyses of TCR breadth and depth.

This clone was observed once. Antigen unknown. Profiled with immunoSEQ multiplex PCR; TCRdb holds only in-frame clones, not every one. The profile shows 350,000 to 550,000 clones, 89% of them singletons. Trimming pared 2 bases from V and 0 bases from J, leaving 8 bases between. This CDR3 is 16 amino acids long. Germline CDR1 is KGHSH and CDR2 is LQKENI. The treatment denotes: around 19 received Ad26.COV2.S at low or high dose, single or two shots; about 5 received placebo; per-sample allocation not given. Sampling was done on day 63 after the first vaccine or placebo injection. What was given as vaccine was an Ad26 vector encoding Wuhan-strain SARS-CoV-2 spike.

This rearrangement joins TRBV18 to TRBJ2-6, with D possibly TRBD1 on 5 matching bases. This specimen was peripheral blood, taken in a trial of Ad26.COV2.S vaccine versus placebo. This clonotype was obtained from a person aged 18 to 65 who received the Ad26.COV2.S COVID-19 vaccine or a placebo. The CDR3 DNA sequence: TGTGCCAGCTCACCATATGGGGCCTCTGGGGCCAACGTCCTGACTTTC. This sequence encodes CASSPYGASGANVLTF.